This T cell receptor beta chain was sequenced for a study of cytomegalovirus exposure and HLA in healthy donors. Findings of the study overall: Later on, an analysis tied over 15,000 TCR beta sequences to HLA alleles at 0.05 false discovery rate. For most TCR sequences rarity was the rule, although some public TCRs occurred in many donors. Per a later analysis, HLA-associated TCR beta chains showed more clonal expansion than other, equally common TCR beta chains.

PCR primers comprised 60 Vbeta and 13 Jbeta primers. Produced via immunoSEQ multiplex PCR; TCRdb's table is partial and in-frame only. This table has some 130,000 clones, 65% to 85% appearing once. As regards this clone: The antigen remains unidentified.

Sequencing input: PBMCs. This receptor was taken from a woman aged 18-35 years in good health and CMV-seronegative.

CDR3 nucleotide sequence: TGTGCCAGCAGCTTGAGATTACAGGGGAGTCGAGGCTACACCTTC. This codes for CASSLRLQGSRGYTF. J is TRBJ1-2 and V is TRBV5-6; 7 bases fit TRBD1. Germline CDR1 is SGHDT and CDR2 is YYEEEE. The CDR3 length is 15 residues. Trimming cost V 1 base and J 8 bases; bases outside gene matches: 11.